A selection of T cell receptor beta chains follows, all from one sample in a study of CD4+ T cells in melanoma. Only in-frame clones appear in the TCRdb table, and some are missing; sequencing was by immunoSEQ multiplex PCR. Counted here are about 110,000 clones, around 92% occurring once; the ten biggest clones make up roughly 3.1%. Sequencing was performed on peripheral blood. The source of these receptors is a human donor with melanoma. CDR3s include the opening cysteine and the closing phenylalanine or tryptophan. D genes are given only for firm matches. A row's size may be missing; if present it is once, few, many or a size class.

cdr3_nt: TGTGCCAGTAAGGGGGGCCTTGGAAACACCATATATTTT
cdr3_aa: CASKGGLGNTIYF
cdr3_length: 13
d_call: NA
j_call: TRBJ1-3
clone_size: NA
v_call: TRBV19

cdr3_nt: TGTGCCAGCAGTAGTCCGGGACCCGCGCTCCGGGAGCAGTACTTC
cdr3_aa: CASSSPGPALREQYF
cdr3_length: 15
d_call: NA
j_call: TRBJ2-7
clone_size: once
v_call: TRBV28

cdr3_nt: TGTGCCAGCAGTGTTAAACTAGCAGGGCTTGGAGATACGCAGTATTTT
cdr3_aa: CASSVKLAGLGDTQYF
cdr3_length: 16
d_call: NA
j_call: TRBJ2-3
clone_size: NA
v_call: TRBV6-1

cdr3_nt: TGCGCCAGCAGCTCTTCCGGGACAGCTAACAATGAGCAGTTCTTC
cdr3_aa: CASSSSGTANNEQFF
cdr3_length: 15
d_call: TRBD1
j_call: TRBJ2-1
clone_size: NA
v_call: TRBV5-1

cdr3_nt: TGTGCCAGCAGTAGCCTACAGGGGGCTATAGAGACCCAGTACTTC
cdr3_aa: CASSSLQGAIETQYF
cdr3_length: 15
d_call: TRBD1
j_call: TRBJ2-5
clone_size: NA
v_call: TRBV27

cdr3_nt: TGTGCTAGTGGTTTCCAGGGAGGGATCGTTGAGCAGTTCTTC
cdr3_aa: CASGFQGGIVEQFF
cdr3_length: 14
d_call: TRBD2
j_call: TRBJ2-1
clone_size: NA
v_call: TRBV12-5

cdr3_nt: TGTGCCAGCAGCTTGATCGGGACAGGGGGCGCTGGGGCCAACGTCCTGACTTTC
cdr3_aa: CASSLIGTGGAGANVLTF
cdr3_length: 18
d_call: TRBD1
j_call: TRBJ2-6
clone_size: NA
v_call: TRBV13

cdr3_nt: TGTGCCAGCAGTGGGCAGATAAGCTCCTACGAGCAGTACTTC
cdr3_aa: CASSGQISSYEQYF
cdr3_length: 14
d_call: NA
j_call: TRBJ2-7
clone_size: NA
v_call: TRBV28

cdr3_nt: TGTGCCAGCAGTTCGGGGGACAGAAGAAATGAAAAACTGTTTTTT
cdr3_aa: CASSSGDRRNEKLFF
cdr3_length: 15
d_call: TRBD1
j_call: TRBJ1-4
clone_size: NA
v_call: TRBV27

cdr3_nt: TGTGCCAGTAGTATAGGGGGACAGGGGGCAGATACGCAGTATTTT
cdr3_aa: CASSIGGQGADTQYF
cdr3_length: 15
d_call: TRBD1
j_call: TRBJ2-3
clone_size: NA
v_call: TRBV19

cdr3_nt: TGTGCCAGCAGTCCACAGGGGGTGGGTGAAAAACTGTTTTTT
cdr3_aa: CASSPQGVGEKLFF
cdr3_length: 14
d_call: TRBD1
j_call: TRBJ1-4
clone_size: NA
v_call: TRBV2

cdr3_nt: TGCAGCGTTTGGGGGTATGGAACTGAAGCTTTCTTT
cdr3_aa: CSVWGYGTEAFF
cdr3_length: 12
d_call: NA
j_call: TRBJ1-1
clone_size: once
v_call: TRBV29-1

cdr3_nt: TGTGCTAGTGGGCAGACAGGGGGCACTGAAGCTTTCTTT
cdr3_aa: CASGQTGGTEAFF
cdr3_length: 13
d_call: TRBD1
j_call: TRBJ1-1
clone_size: NA
v_call: TRBV12-5

cdr3_nt: TGTGCCAGCAGCTTAGCGCCCTCTGGAAACACCATATATTTT
cdr3_aa: CASSLAPSGNTIYF
cdr3_length: 14
d_call: NA
j_call: TRBJ1-3
clone_size: NA
v_call: TRBV7-9

cdr3_nt: TGTGCCAGCAGCTTATCACGGGGGGCCTCTACGCAGTATTTT
cdr3_aa: CASSLSRGASTQYF
cdr3_length: 14
d_call: NA
j_call: TRBJ2-3
clone_size: NA
v_call: TRBV7-3

cdr3_nt: TGTGCCAGCATGACAATGCCCCCTGAAAAACTGTTTTTT
cdr3_aa: CASMTMPPEKLFF
cdr3_length: 13
d_call: NA
j_call: TRBJ1-4
clone_size: NA
v_call: TRBV6-6

cdr3_nt: TGTGCCAGCAGCTTAGGAGCAGGGGGAGATGGCTACACCTTC
cdr3_aa: CASSLGAGGDGYTF
cdr3_length: 14
d_call: TRBD1
j_call: TRBJ1-2
clone_size: NA
v_call: TRBV11-3

cdr3_nt: TGTGCCAGCGGGGGACGGAACTCTGGAAACACCATATATTTT
cdr3_aa: CASGGRNSGNTIYF
cdr3_length: 14
d_call: NA
j_call: TRBJ1-3
clone_size: NA
v_call: TRBV28

cdr3_nt: TGTGCCAGCAGCTCCCGATCCGGTCGCACAGATACGCAGTATTTT
cdr3_aa: CASSSRSGRTDTQYF
cdr3_length: 15
d_call: NA
j_call: TRBJ2-3
clone_size: NA
v_call: TRBV7-8

cdr3_nt: TGTGCCAGCAGCCCGACTAGCGGGGAGTACAATGAGCAGTTCTTC
cdr3_aa: CASSPTSGEYNEQFF
cdr3_length: 15
d_call: TRBD2
j_call: TRBJ2-1
clone_size: NA
v_call: TRBV7-8

cdr3_nt: TGTGCCAGCAGCCGGGTGGCCTATAATTCACCCCTCCACTTT
cdr3_aa: CASSRVAYNSPLHF
cdr3_length: 14
d_call: NA
j_call: TRBJ1-6
clone_size: NA
v_call: TRBV11-2

cdr3_nt: TGTGCCAGCAGCGATGGACAGGGAGTGCAAGGAAACACCATATATTTT
cdr3_aa: CASSDGQGVQGNTIYF
cdr3_length: 16
d_call: TRBD1
j_call: TRBJ1-3
clone_size: NA
v_call: TRBV5-6

cdr3_nt: TGTGCCAGCAGCGTTCAGCCCATGAACACTGAAGCTTTCTTT
cdr3_aa: CASSVQPMNTEAFF
cdr3_length: 14
d_call: NA
j_call: TRBJ1-1
clone_size: NA
v_call: TRBV9

cdr3_nt: TGTGCCAGCAGCTTAGGGGGGCATTCACCCCTCCACTTT
cdr3_aa: CASSLGGHSPLHF
cdr3_length: 13
d_call: NA
j_call: TRBJ1-6
clone_size: NA
v_call: TRBV7-2

cdr3_nt: TGTGCCAGCAGTGCGGGAGGTACATCCTACGAGCAGTACTTC
cdr3_aa: CASSAGGTSYEQYF
cdr3_length: 14
d_call: TRBD2
j_call: TRBJ2-7
clone_size: NA
v_call: TRBV25-1

cdr3_nt: TGTGCCAGCAGCCCAGGACTAGCGGGAGCTAATGAGCAGTTCTTC
cdr3_aa: CASSPGLAGANEQFF
cdr3_length: 15
d_call: TRBD2
j_call: TRBJ2-1
clone_size: NA
v_call: TRBV7-2

cdr3_nt: TGTGCCAGCTCACAGGAGGGGAATCAGCCCCAGCATTTT
cdr3_aa: CASSQEGNQPQHF
cdr3_length: 13
d_call: NA
j_call: TRBJ1-5
clone_size: few
v_call: TRBV18

cdr3_nt: TGTGCCAGCAGTTCGGGACAGGTGAGCAATCAGCCCCAGCATTTT
cdr3_aa: CASSSGQVSNQPQHF
cdr3_length: 15
d_call: TRBD1
j_call: TRBJ1-5
clone_size: few
v_call: TRBV6-5

cdr3_nt: TGTGCCAGCAGTTCCTTTACCGTTGGAAGATACTTC
cdr3_aa: CASSSFTVGRYF
cdr3_length: 12
d_call: NA
j_call: TRBJ2-7
clone_size: NA
v_call: TRBV28

cdr3_nt: TGTGCCAGCAGCGAATACTGGGGACTACCTTTCTACGAGCAGTACTTC
cdr3_aa: CASSEYWGLPFYEQYF
cdr3_length: 16
d_call: TRBD2
j_call: TRBJ2-7
clone_size: NA
v_call: TRBV4-2

cdr3_nt: TGTGCCAGCGGCACCCCCGGGACATCAGATTCACCCCTCCACTTT
cdr3_aa: CASGTPGTSDSPLHF
cdr3_length: 15
d_call: NA
j_call: TRBJ1-6
clone_size: NA
v_call: TRBV7-9

cdr3_nt: TGCGCCAGCAGCCCGGAAACTACAGAGAACACTGAAGCTTTCTTT
cdr3_aa: CASSPETTENTEAFF
cdr3_length: 15
d_call: NA
j_call: TRBJ1-1
clone_size: NA
v_call: TRBV5-1

cdr3_nt: TGTGCCAGCAGGGGTAGGACAGGGTCCAATGAGCAGTTCTTC
cdr3_aa: CASRGRTGSNEQFF
cdr3_length: 14
d_call: TRBD1
j_call: TRBJ2-1
clone_size: NA
v_call: TRBV5-4

cdr3_nt: TGTGCCAGCAGTGACCTACGGGGGGACCTCCAGTTCGGGGAGCTGTTTTTT
cdr3_aa: CASSDLRGDLQFGELFF
cdr3_length: 17
d_call: TRBD2
j_call: TRBJ2-2
clone_size: NA
v_call: TRBV6-1

cdr3_nt: TGCGCCAGCAGCCCAGGTTGGGACGCAGGCTACACCTTC
cdr3_aa: CASSPGWDAGYTF
cdr3_length: 13
d_call: NA
j_call: TRBJ1-2
clone_size: NA
v_call: TRBV5-1

cdr3_nt: TGTGCCAGCAGTGAACCTCCGACTAGCGGGAGGGACAATGAGCAGTTCTTC
cdr3_aa: CASSEPPTSGRDNEQFF
cdr3_length: 17
d_call: TRBD2
j_call: TRBJ2-1
clone_size: NA
v_call: TRBV25-1

cdr3_nt: TGTGCCAGCAGCCAAGGGACTAGCGGGAGTTACAATGAGCAGTTCTTC
cdr3_aa: CASSQGTSGSYNEQFF
cdr3_length: 16
d_call: TRBD2
j_call: TRBJ2-1
clone_size: once
v_call: TRBV5-4

cdr3_nt: TGTGCCAGCAGCTTAAAGATTTCTAGCGGGGGCTACGAGCAGTACTTC
cdr3_aa: CASSLKISSGGYEQYF
cdr3_length: 16
d_call: TRBD2
j_call: TRBJ2-7
clone_size: NA
v_call: TRBV7-3

cdr3_nt: TGTGCCAGCAGCTTCCTCATGGGCCGGGGCGGCCAAGAGACCCAGTACTTC
cdr3_aa: CASSFLMGRGGQETQYF
cdr3_length: 17
d_call: NA
j_call: TRBJ2-5
clone_size: NA
v_call: TRBV11-2

cdr3_nt: TGTGCCAGCACCGGCTGGACAGGAAGCACAGATACGCAGTATTTT
cdr3_aa: CASTGWTGSTDTQYF
cdr3_length: 15
d_call: TRBD1
j_call: TRBJ2-3
clone_size: NA
v_call: TRBV28

cdr3_nt: TGTGCCAGCAGTTTCACAGCTTCACGGGGCTCCTACGAGCAGTACTTC
cdr3_aa: CASSFTASRGSYEQYF
cdr3_length: 16
d_call: NA
j_call: TRBJ2-7
clone_size: NA
v_call: TRBV2

cdr3_nt: TGTGCCAGCAGCTTCCGAGCACGGACCTCCTCCTACAATGAGCAGTTCTTC
cdr3_aa: CASSFRARTSSYNEQFF
cdr3_length: 17
d_call: NA
j_call: TRBJ2-1
clone_size: NA
v_call: TRBV7-2

cdr3_nt: TGTGCCAGCAGTGTTGGACTAGCGGGGACACAAGAGACCCAGTACTTC
cdr3_aa: CASSVGLAGTQETQYF
cdr3_length: 16
d_call: TRBD2
j_call: TRBJ2-5
clone_size: NA
v_call: TRBV25-1

cdr3_nt: TGCGCCAGCAGCCGGGGGACTAGCGGGAGTCCGTACAATGAGCAGTTCTTC
cdr3_aa: CASSRGTSGSPYNEQFF
cdr3_length: 17
d_call: TRBD2
j_call: TRBJ2-1
clone_size: NA
v_call: TRBV4-1

cdr3_nt: TGTGCCTGGAGTGGAAACTACGAGCAGTACTTC
cdr3_aa: CAWSGNYEQYF
cdr3_length: 11
d_call: NA
j_call: TRBJ2-7
clone_size: NA
v_call: TRBV30

cdr3_nt: TGTGCCAGTAGTATAATAGTGAGATCCATCCGGAAGGACACTGAAGCTTTCTTT
cdr3_aa: CASSIIVRSIRKDTEAFF
cdr3_length: 18
d_call: NA
j_call: TRBJ1-1
clone_size: NA
v_call: TRBV19

cdr3_nt: TGTGCCAGCAGCTTAAAGGGCCCAGGGGCTGGTACTGAAGCTTTCTTT
cdr3_aa: CASSLKGPGAGTEAFF
cdr3_length: 16
d_call: NA
j_call: TRBJ1-1
clone_size: NA
v_call: TRBV7-3